The 15 T cell receptor beta chains below come from one sample, sequenced in a study of shared clonotypes between healthy human individuals. TCRdb's table, derived via immunoSEQ multiplex PCR, lists solely in-frame clones and lacks some. Found here are 2 million to 2.5 million clones, roughly 95% of them singletons; the top ten hold 0.1% to 0.15%. Sequenced material: naive CD4+ T cells sorted from blood. Subset noted: CD45RA+ positively selected. The receptors were sampled from a man aged 18 to 30 in good health.

The rearrangement joins TRBV11-2 to TRBJ2-1; the match to TRBD2 covers 9 bases. The CDR3 has 16 residues. The V gene end was trimmed by 3 bases and the J gene end by 5 bases; junction bases not matched to a gene: 8. Germline V gene data show CDR1 as SGHAT and CDR2 as FQNNGV. CDR3 nucleotides: TGTGCCAGCAGCTTCATAGCGGGAGAGATCCACAATGAGCAGTTCTTC. Its protein product is CASSFIAGEIHNEQFF.

This chain joins TRBV28 and TRBJ1-5; D not certain. Deletions cut 6 bases from V and 9 bases from J, with 9 bases between. The CDR3 consists of 11 residues. Germline V gives CDR1 MDHEN, CDR2 SYDVKM. CDR3 sequence (DNA): TGTGCCAGCAGCCCCCTCGGGCCCCAGCATTTT. Protein product: CASSPLGPQHF.

Notes on this clone: The same CDR3 also results from other DNA sequences found in this sample. The gene calls are TRBV5-1 and TRBJ2-5; TRBD1 aligns across 8 bases. The junction had 2 bases not matched to a gene; V was cut back by 3 bases and J by 4 bases. There are 13 residues in the CDR3. Germline CDR1 and CDR2: SGHRS and YFSETQ. CDR3 residues: CASSSDRGETQYF. The CDR3 nucleotides read TGCGCCAGCAGCTCCGACAGGGGAGAGACCCAGTACTTC.

The V and J genes are TRBV23-1 and TRBJ2-5; no clear D. TRBV23-1 is assigned to the ORF class and has an uncertain function. Trimming pared 8 bases from V and 4 bases from J, leaving 17 bases between. The CDR3 is 14 residues long. This CDR3 reads CASVGPSGRETQYF. In DNA form, the CDR3 reads TGCGCCAGCGTCGGACCCTCGGGTAGAGAGACCCAGTACTTC.

This chain joins TRBV30 and TRBJ2-2; TRBD1 is a possible D gene (6 bases). The CDR3 length is 13 residues. The germline V gene encodes CDR1 GTSNPN and CDR2 SVGIG (reference sequence). Trimming cost V 6 bases and J 5 bases, with 13 bases left between them. The CDR3, as DNA: TGTGCCTGTGACAGGCTCCTGACCGGGGAGCTGTTTTTT. It encodes CACDRLLTGELFF.

Concerning this clone: In the same sample, other DNA sequences code for this CDR3. The gene calls are TRBV7-9 and TRBJ2-7, with no clear D. This CDR3 has 12 amino acids. Germline CDR1 reads SEHNR; CDR2 reads FQNEAQ (reference sequence). Trimming stripped 3 bases from V and 4 bases from J, with 7 bases between. The chain's CDR3 is CASSFLGYEQYF. CDR3 DNA sequence: TGTGCCAGCAGCTTTTTAGGATACGAGCAGTACTTC.

Regarding this clone: Distinct nucleotide sequences in the sample also encode this CDR3. The chain links TRBV6-5 to TRBJ1-1, with TRBD1 matching over 7 bases. With V trimmed by 0 bases and J by 4 bases, 5 bases remained unmatched. Looked up from germline, CDR1 is MNHEY and CDR2 is SVGAGI. CDR3 size: 15 residues. CDR3 nucleotides: TGTGCCAGCAGTTACTCGACAGGGATGGGCACTGAAGCTTTCTTT. Translation gives CASSYSTGMGTEAFF.

Notes on this clone: Other DNA sequences from this sample encode an identical CDR3 as well. The V call is TRBV29-1, the J call TRBJ1-2, with 11 bases matching TRBD1. V trimming: 3 bases; J trimming: 2 bases; junction bases outside the gene matches: 5. Germline V CDR1 and CDR2: SQVTM, ANQGSEA. The CDR3 runs 15 residues. CDR3 loop: CSVEVWTGGNYGYTF. The DNA of the CDR3 is TGCAGCGTTGAGGTGTGGACAGGGGGCAACTATGGCTACACCTTC.

The J gene is TRBJ1-5, the V gene TRBV6-1; 11 bases are shared with TRBD1. V dropped 8 bases and J dropped 6; count of bases not matched to a gene: 9. Per the germline V gene, CDR1 is MNHNS and CDR2 is SASEGT. The CDR3 totals 15 residues. CDR3 DNA sequence: TGTGCCAGCTTACCGGGACAGGGGGAGGGTCAGCCCCAGCATTTT. It encodes CASLPGQGEGQPQHF.

This clone was found a few times. The chain employs TRBV2 and TRBJ2-7; D remains ambiguous. V lost 6 bases, J lost 6 bases, and 12 bases lay in between. The germline CDR1 and CDR2 sequences are SNHLY and FYNNEI. This CDR3 region has 12 residues. In DNA, the CDR3 is TGTGCCAGCAGCGGGCTGGGGTTCGAGCAGTACTTC. Amino acids: CASSGLGFEQYF.

With respect to this clone: The same CDR3 can be traced to other DNA sequences in this sample. The rearrangement uses TRBV27 and TRBJ2-3; D gene uncertain. CDR1 is MNHEY, CDR2 SMNVEV, per germline (reference sequence). Trimming stripped 2 bases from V and 5 bases from J, with 5 bases between. The CDR3 covers 12 residues. The CDR3 bases are TGTGCCAGCAGTTTACTGGGAGATACGCAGTATTTT. This codes for CASSLLGDTQYF.

About this clone: Other DNA sequences from this sample encode an identical CDR3 as well. This chain joins TRBV18 and TRBJ1-2; D gene ambiguous. The V gene's germline CDR1 is KGHSH and CDR2 LQKENI. This CDR3 region has 14 residues. The germline V and J ends were trimmed by 6 bases and 0 bases, with 11 bases remaining between them. Here the CDR3 DNA reads TGTGCCAGCTCCCCCGGGCCCGCTAACTATGGCTACACCTTC. Protein product: CASSPGPANYGYTF.

The chain uses TRBV4-3 and TRBJ2-3, with D hard to call. CDR3 length equals 14 residues. The V gene lost 1 base and the J gene lost 4 bases, with 9 bases spanning the gap. CDR1 and CDR2 from the germline V gene are LGHNA and YSLEER. The CDR3 DNA follows: TGCGCCAGCAGCCAAGGACCGGGTCCAGATACGCAGTATTTT. Translating it yields CASSQGPGPDTQYF.

The J gene is TRBJ1-2, the V gene TRBV2; 7 bases line up with TRBD1. The V gene end was trimmed by 6 bases and the J gene end by 4 bases; junction bases not matched to a gene: 8. Germline CDR1 reads SNHLY; CDR2 reads FYNNEI. The length of the CDR3 is 14 residues. The chain's CDR3 is CASSPDRAGYGYTF. The CDR3, as DNA: TGTGCCAGCAGCCCCGACAGGGCAGGCTATGGCTACACCTTC.

The chain couples TRBV19 to TRBJ2-2; 14 bases agree with TRBD2. The CDR3 length is 18 residues. Trimming cost V 4 bases and J 2 bases; bases outside gene matches: 6. The germline V gene encodes CDR1 LNHDA and CDR2 SQIVND (reference sequence). The CDR3 loop is CASSSIGLAGGNTGELFF. The CDR3, as DNA: TGTGCCAGTAGTAGTATCGGACTAGCGGGAGGAAACACCGGGGAGCTGTTTTTT.